This T cell receptor (beta chain) is from a study of blood T cell repertoires in COVID-19. Whole-study context: Nucleic acid was either cDNA or gDNA, and it came from T cells, B-cell-depleted T cells, or PBMCs.

Authors' processing steps: The assay estimated nucleated cells by amplifying reference gene primers. The repertoire was sequenced with immunoSEQ multiplex PCR; TCRdb's copy has only in-frame clones and lacks some. V, J and clone size derive from that table, while D and trimming were established from the DNA sequence. The sample lists 82,000 or so clones, about 89% occurring once. The CDR3 has 16 residues. The V and J ends lost 1 base and 9 bases, in that order; junction bases with no gene match: 14. Germline V gene lookup returns CDR1 SGHTA and CDR2 FQGNSA. This clone appeared a few times. Everyone who took part was 18 to 89 years old, and they came from 24 US areas. Membership in each cohort depended on participant-reported clinical history.

This TCR was sampled from a woman aged 50 to 65 with acute COVID-19. Sequenced material: PBMCs or T cells enriched from blood (not recorded which). The J gene is TRBJ1-1, the V gene TRBV7-2; 7 nucleotides match TRBD1. This CDR3 reads CASSLVAARGGAQAFF. The DNA of the CDR3 is TGTGCCAGCAGCTTAGTCGCGGCTAGAGGGGGCGCGCAAGCTTTCTTT.